Sequencing of this T cell receptor (beta chain) was carried out in a study of blood T cell repertoires in COVID-19. At the level of the study: Some COVID-19 samples were acute and others convalescent; all came from the United States, Italy and Spain.

This clone showed up just a few times. J was trimmed by 7 bases and V by 0 bases; bases with no gene match: 5. Germline CDR1 is LNHDA and CDR2 is SQIVND (reference sequence). CDR3 size: 14 residues. Measured with immunoSEQ multiplex PCR; TCRdb has only the in-frame clones, and not every one. The sample holds some 340,000 clones, 80% to 85% seen once. Enrolled through a virtual design, the participants were between roughly 18 and 95 years of age and came from 24 US areas. Among Cohort 3 donors, those recovered had two negative PCRs, clearance, or symptom resolution. The chain uses TRBV19 and TRBJ1-2; 7 positions match TRBD1. The sequencing input was PBMCs or T cells enriched from blood (not recorded which). The source of this sequence is a woman aged 50 to 65 who had recovered from COVID-19. The CDR3 DNA is TGTGCCAGTAGTATAGAGGAGGGGGCGAGTGGCTACACCTTC. Encoded protein: CASSIEEGASGYTF.